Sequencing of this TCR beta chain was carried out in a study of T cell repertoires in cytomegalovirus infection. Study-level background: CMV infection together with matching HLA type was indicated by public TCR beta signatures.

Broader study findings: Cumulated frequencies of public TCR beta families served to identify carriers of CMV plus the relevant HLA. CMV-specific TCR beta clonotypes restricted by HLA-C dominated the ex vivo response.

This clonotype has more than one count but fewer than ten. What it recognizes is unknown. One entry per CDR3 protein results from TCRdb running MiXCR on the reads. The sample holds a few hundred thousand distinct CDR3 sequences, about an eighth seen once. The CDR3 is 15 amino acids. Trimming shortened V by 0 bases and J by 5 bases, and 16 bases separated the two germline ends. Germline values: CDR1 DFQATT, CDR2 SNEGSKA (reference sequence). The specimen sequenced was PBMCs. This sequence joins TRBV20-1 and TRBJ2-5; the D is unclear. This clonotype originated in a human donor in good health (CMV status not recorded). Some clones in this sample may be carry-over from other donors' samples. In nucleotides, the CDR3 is TGCAGTGCTAGAGACATCATGGGTTTAGGTGAGACCCAGTACTTC. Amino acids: CSARDIMGLGETQYF.